The rows below give T cell receptor beta chains drawn from one sample of a study of cytomegalovirus exposure and HLA in healthy donors. Libraries were prepared by immunoSEQ multiplex PCR; TCRdb keeps only in-frame clonotypes and omits some of them. The sample lists fewer than 200,000 clones; around nine tenths were seen once. The specimen sequenced was PBMCs. These receptors all come from a woman under 40 in good health and CMV-seronegative. The CDR3 runs from the conserved cysteine through the conserved F or W. The D gene is left open where the match is weak. Clone size appears in some rows only: once, few, many, or a class for an expanded clone.

clone_size: NA
v_call: TRBV5-1
j_call: TRBJ2-7
d_call: NA
cdr3_nt: TGCGCCAGCAGCTTGGGTCAGGGGCACCACGAGCAGTACTTC
cdr3_aa: CASSLGQGHHEQYF

clone_size: NA
v_call: TRBV19
j_call: TRBJ2-5
d_call: TRBD2
cdr3_nt: TGTGCCGGGGGACTAGCGGGATACCAAGAGACCCAGTACTTC
cdr3_aa: CAGGLAGYQETQYF

clone_size: NA
v_call: TRBV9
j_call: TRBJ2-2
d_call: TRBD2
cdr3_nt: TGTGCCAGCAGCTCTCCGGCTAGCGGGGGGTTCGCGAACACCGGGGAGCTGTTTTTT
cdr3_aa: CASSSPASGGFANTGELFF

clone_size: NA
v_call: TRBV7-2
j_call: TRBJ2-1
d_call: TRBD2
cdr3_nt: TGTGCCAGCAGCTTAGCCCCCACTAGCGGCCCTGAGCAGTTCTTC
cdr3_aa: CASSLAPTSGPEQFF

clone_size: NA
v_call: TRBV5-1
j_call: TRBJ1-2
d_call: NA
cdr3_nt: TGCGCCAGCAGCTTGGAGCCAGGGGTCGGCGGAAGCTACTATGGCTACACCTTC
cdr3_aa: CASSLEPGVGGSYYGYTF

clone_size: NA
v_call: TRBV30
j_call: TRBJ1-1
d_call: NA
cdr3_nt: TGTGCCTGGAGTGTATGGGGCAGCTCGAACACTGAAGCTTTCTTT
cdr3_aa: CAWSVWGSSNTEAFF

clone_size: NA
v_call: TRBV7-2
j_call: TRBJ1-1
d_call: NA
cdr3_nt: TGTGCCAGCAGCTCCCAGGGGACGGGGACTGAAGCTTTCTTT
cdr3_aa: CASSSQGTGTEAFF

clone_size: NA
v_call: TRBV19
j_call: TRBJ1-5
d_call: NA
cdr3_nt: TGTGCCAGTACGGCGGGGAGGGGAGGCAATCAGCCCCAGCATTTT
cdr3_aa: CASTAGRGGNQPQHF

clone_size: once
v_call: TRBV2
j_call: TRBJ2-3
d_call: NA
cdr3_nt: TGTGCCAGCAGACACACCTCCACTCGCGGAGGAAGCACAGATACGCAGTATTTT
cdr3_aa: CASRHTSTRGGSTDTQYF

clone_size: NA
v_call: TRBV5-1
j_call: TRBJ2-3
d_call: TRBD2
cdr3_nt: TGCGCCAGCAGCTTGGTTACTAGCGGGAGTTTTGCGAGCACAGATACGCAGTATTTT
cdr3_aa: CASSLVTSGSFASTDTQYF

clone_size: NA
v_call: TRBV28
j_call: TRBJ1-2
d_call: NA
cdr3_nt: TGTGCCAGCTCGAACAGGGAATACTATGGCTACACCTTC
cdr3_aa: CASSNREYYGYTF

clone_size: NA
v_call: TRBV14
j_call: TRBJ1-1
d_call: TRBD1
cdr3_nt: TGTGCCAGCAAGTCGACAGGGGACATGAACACTGAAGCTTTCTTT
cdr3_aa: CASKSTGDMNTEAFF

clone_size: once
v_call: TRBV5-1
j_call: TRBJ2-3
d_call: NA
cdr3_nt: TGCGCCAGCAGCCCAATAGGGGGGGCAGATACGCAGTATTTT
cdr3_aa: CASSPIGGADTQYF

clone_size: NA
v_call: TRBV5-1
j_call: TRBJ2-7
d_call: TRBD2
cdr3_nt: TGCGCCAGCAGCCCTGATCTAGCGGGAGGCCTCGGCGGGGGGCAGTACTTC
cdr3_aa: CASSPDLAGGLGGGQYF

clone_size: NA
v_call: TRBV7-2
j_call: TRBJ2-7
d_call: TRBD1
cdr3_nt: TGTGCCAGCAGCTCAGCGGACAGGGCCCACTACGAGCAGTACTTC
cdr3_aa: CASSSADRAHYEQYF

clone_size: few
v_call: TRBV2
j_call: TRBJ2-7
d_call: NA
cdr3_nt: TGTGCCACCCTTCCTCTCTCCTACGAGCAGTACTTC
cdr3_aa: CATLPLSYEQYF

clone_size: NA
v_call: TRBV30
j_call: TRBJ2-6
d_call: NA
cdr3_nt: TGTGCCTGCCCGTTCTTCTCTGGGGCCAACGTCCTGACTTTC
cdr3_aa: CACPFFSGANVLTF

clone_size: NA
v_call: TRBV6-4
j_call: TRBJ2-3
d_call: NA
cdr3_nt: TGTGCCAGCAGTGACTCGATGAGCCCCACAGATACGCAGTATTTT
cdr3_aa: CASSDSMSPTDTQYF

clone_size: once
v_call: TRBV5-4
j_call: TRBJ1-6
d_call: NA
cdr3_nt: TGTGCCAGCAGCTCACGGACAGCTGAGTATAATTCACCCCTCCACTTT
cdr3_aa: CASSSRTAEYNSPLHF

clone_size: NA
v_call: TRBV19
j_call: TRBJ2-2
d_call: TRBD1
cdr3_nt: TGTGCCAGTAGTAAAAGGACAGGCGGTGCGAACACCGGGGAGCTGTTTTTT
cdr3_aa: CASSKRTGGANTGELFF

clone_size: NA
v_call: TRBV2
j_call: TRBJ1-1
d_call: NA
cdr3_nt: TGTGCCAGCAGTGCAATTGGGCCGGATGAAGCTTTCTTT
cdr3_aa: CASSAIGPDEAFF

clone_size: NA
v_call: TRBV15
j_call: TRBJ1-1
d_call: NA
cdr3_nt: TGTGCCACCAGCAGAGATAGATTGGACACTGAAGCTTTCTTT
cdr3_aa: CATSRDRLDTEAFF

clone_size: NA
v_call: TRBV4-1
j_call: TRBJ2-5
d_call: TRBD2
cdr3_nt: TGCGCCAGCGGGGGAGGGGCCCAAGAGACCCAGTACTTC
cdr3_aa: CASGGGAQETQYF

clone_size: NA
v_call: TRBV19
j_call: TRBJ1-5
d_call: TRBD1
cdr3_nt: TGTGCCAGTAGTCCTCCCGGGACAGGGCCCAATCAGCCCCAGCATTTT
cdr3_aa: CASSPPGTGPNQPQHF

clone_size: NA
v_call: TRBV6-1
j_call: TRBJ2-7
d_call: NA
cdr3_nt: TGTGCCAGCAGTGACAGGTCCTACGAGCAGTACTTC
cdr3_aa: CASSDRSYEQYF

clone_size: once
v_call: TRBV18
j_call: TRBJ1-2
d_call: TRBD1
cdr3_nt: TGTGCCAGCTCACGCCGACAGGGCGTCTATGGCTACACCTTC
cdr3_aa: CASSRRQGVYGYTF

clone_size: NA
v_call: TRBV7-9
j_call: TRBJ1-4
d_call: NA
cdr3_nt: TGTGCCAGCAGCCTCTTTGGCGAAAAACTGTTTTTT
cdr3_aa: CASSLFGEKLFF

clone_size: NA
v_call: TRBV5-1
j_call: TRBJ1-2
d_call: NA
cdr3_nt: TGCGCCAGCAGCCCCGACAGGACTTATGGCTACACCTTC
cdr3_aa: CASSPDRTYGYTF

clone_size: NA
v_call: TRBV6-1
j_call: TRBJ2-5
d_call: TRBD2
cdr3_nt: TGTGCCAGCTCACTAGCGGTTGGGGGAGAGACCCAGTACTTC
cdr3_aa: CASSLAVGGETQYF

clone_size: NA
v_call: TRBV6-4
j_call: TRBJ2-1
d_call: TRBD1
cdr3_nt: TGTGCCAGCAGTGACTCAAGGGGACAGCTACTCCATGAGCAGTTCTTC
cdr3_aa: CASSDSRGQLLHEQFF

clone_size: NA
v_call: TRBV6-5
j_call: TRBJ2-3
d_call: TRBD2
cdr3_nt: TGTGCCAGCACTAGCGGGGGGACAGATACGCAGTATTTT
cdr3_aa: CASTSGGTDTQYF

clone_size: NA
v_call: TRBV7-2
j_call: TRBJ2-7
d_call: TRBD2
cdr3_nt: TGTGCCAGCAGCTTCCTGCCAGCGGGGGTTTACGAGCAGTACTTC
cdr3_aa: CASSFLPAGVYEQYF

clone_size: NA
v_call: TRBV6-5
j_call: TRBJ1-2
d_call: TRBD1
cdr3_nt: TGTGCCAGCAGCCAAACAGGGGGCCGATATGGCTACACCTTC
cdr3_aa: CASSQTGGRYGYTF

clone_size: NA
v_call: TRBV6-5
j_call: TRBJ1-5
d_call: NA
cdr3_nt: TGTGCCAGCAGCCCCGGGGGGGTGGGTCAGCCCCAGCATTTT
cdr3_aa: CASSPGGVGQPQHF

clone_size: NA
v_call: TRBV25-1
j_call: TRBJ2-7
d_call: NA
cdr3_nt: TGTGCCAGCAGTGAGGCCAGGGGGAGGAACGAGCAGTACTTC
cdr3_aa: CASSEARGRNEQYF

clone_size: NA
v_call: TRBV19
j_call: TRBJ1-1
d_call: NA
cdr3_nt: TGTGCCAGTAGTATAAGGGAAACAGGGCCCACTGAAGCTTTCTTT
cdr3_aa: CASSIRETGPTEAFF

clone_size: NA
v_call: TRBV6-1
j_call: TRBJ2-7
d_call: TRBD1
cdr3_nt: TGTGCCAGCCCTTCCGTTGGACAGGACTACGAGCAGTACTTC
cdr3_aa: CASPSVGQDYEQYF

clone_size: NA
v_call: TRBV18
j_call: TRBJ2-3
d_call: NA
cdr3_nt: TGTGCCAGCTCTTACAGGGACCTCACAGATACGCAGTATTTT
cdr3_aa: CASSYRDLTDTQYF

clone_size: NA
v_call: TRBV28
j_call: TRBJ1-5
d_call: NA
cdr3_nt: TGTGCCAGCAGTCCCAGAACAGGGATGGATGGACAGCCCCAGCATTTT
cdr3_aa: CASSPRTGMDGQPQHF

clone_size: NA
v_call: TRBV5-1
j_call: TRBJ1-1
d_call: NA
cdr3_nt: TGCGCCAGCAGCCCTGATCGGGGAACACGCGAAGCTTTCTTT
cdr3_aa: CASSPDRGTREAFF